Shown below are 7 T cell receptor beta chains from a single sample sequenced in a study of cytomegalovirus exposure and HLA in healthy donors. Using immunoSEQ multiplex PCR, the repertoire was profiled, and TCRdb retains in-frame clones only, with some absent. The sample lists fewer than 140,000 clones, about nine tenths occurring once. Input material: PBMCs. The receptors come from a woman aged 18-35 years in good health and CMV-seropositive.

The V gene is TRBV19, the J gene TRBJ2-7; D is uncertain. The CDR3 is 14 residues long. V was clipped by 4 bases and J by 5 bases, with 15 bases between them. Looked up from germline, CDR1 is LNHDA and CDR2 is SQIVND (reference sequence). This CDR3 reads CASSKYSETDEQYF. DNA for the CDR3: TGTGCCAGTAGTAAATACAGTGAAACGGACGAGCAGTACTTC.

This chain uses TRBV28 with TRBJ1-1; possibly TRBD1 for D (5 bases). The V gene's germline CDR1 is MDHEN and CDR2 SYDVKM. Trimming took 6 bases from V and 6 from J, leaving 11 bases between them. The CDR3 sequence is 12 residues long. The CDR3, as DNA: TGTGCCAGCAGACTGGGGGGGGCTGAAGCTTTCTTT. It translates to CASRLGGAEAFF.

The chain joins TRBV27 to TRBJ1-2, with TRBD1 as a possible D gene (5 bases). Germline-derived CDR1 and CDR2 are MNHEY and SMNVEV (reference sequence). Trimming pared 9 bases from V and 4 bases from J, leaving 24 bases between. CDR3 length equals 16 residues. CDR3 bases: TGTGCCAGTTGTCGAAAGGGCGGGGCGCGACTCTATGGCTACACCTTC. Protein sequence: CASCRKGGARLYGYTF.

This chain joins TRBV2 and TRBJ2-5, with unresolved D. The germline CDR1 and CDR2 sequences are SNHLY and FYNNEI. With 3 bases removed from V and 1 base from J, the gap between germline ends came to 6 bases. The CDR3 has 13 amino acids. CDR3 coding DNA: TGTGCCAGCAGTGACGAGGCCCAAGAGACCCAGTACTTC. Protein: CASSDEAQETQYF.

CDR3 nucleotide sequence: TGTGCCAGCAGCCGAACTGGACAGGGAACACCTGAAGCTTTCTTT. This codes for CASSRTGQGTPEAFF. This rearrangement joins TRBV7-9 to TRBJ1-1; 8 positions match TRBD1. Germline CDR1 SEHNR, CDR2 FQNEAQ (reference sequence). CDR3 length equals 15 residues. Trimming took 5 bases from V and 6 from J; bases not matched to a gene: 11. Full variable domain (outside the CDR3, taken from reference TRBV7-9 and TRBJ1-1): DTGVSQNPRHKITKRGQNVTFRCDPISEHNRLYWYRQTLGQGPEFLTYFQNEAQLEKSRLLSDRFSAERPKGSFSTLEIQRTEQGDSAMYLCASSRTGQGTPEAFFGQGTRLTVV.

The rearrangement joins TRBV7-6 to TRBJ1-1, with TRBD1 matching over 8 bases. This CDR3 is 14 amino acids long. J was trimmed by 3 bases and V by 5 bases; bases with no gene match: 5. The V gene's germline CDR1 is SGHVS and CDR2 FNYEAQ. The CDR3, as DNA: TGTGCCAGCAGCCCGACAGGGGAGGACACTGAAGCTTTCTTT. It yields the protein CASSPTGEDTEAFF.

This clone showed up just once. The gene calls are TRBV29-1 and TRBJ2-4; 12 positions match TRBD2. This CDR3 has 13 residues. V lost 6 bases, J lost 15 bases, and 12 bases stayed unmatched. The V gene's germline CDR1 is SQVTM and CDR2 ANQGSEA. The CDR3 protein is CSVRETGTSGLYF. For the CDR3, the DNA is TGCAGCGTCCGGGAAACCGGGACTAGCGGGTTGTACTTC.